Presented here are 4 T cell receptor beta chains from one specimen sequenced in a study of T-cell memory formation after mild COVID-19. MiXCR, applied by TCRdb to the 5' RACE reads, yields one record per CDR3 protein. The repertoire has more than 80,000 distinct CDR3 sequences, under 15% of them found once; the top ten carry 27%. The sequenced sample was PBMCs or a T cell subset sorted from them (not recorded which). These receptors originate from an adult woman who had mild COVID-19 (a few samples of this study predate the infection). Cell type and time point are not known.

The gene calls are TRBV30 and TRBJ2-3; D is unclear. The ends were cut back, 0 bases at V and 14 bases at J, with 18 bases in the middle. Germline CDR1 reads GTSNPN; CDR2 reads SVGIG (reference sequence). The CDR3 has 13 residues. The CDR3 DNA reads TGTGCCTGGAGTGTAGTCCCCTCGGGTTTGGTGTATTTT. Encoded protein: CAWSVVPSGLVYF.

The J gene is TRBJ1-5, the V gene TRBV4-1, with 9 positions matching TRBD1. Germline-derived CDR1 and CDR2 are MGHRA and YSYEKL. The CDR3 sequence is 16 residues long. Trimming took 3 bases from V and 5 from J; bases not matched to a gene: 8. The CDR3 loop is CASSHAGTGTYQPQHF. As DNA, the CDR3 is TGCGCCAGCAGCCACGCCGGGACAGGGACCTATCAGCCCCAGCATTTT.

This clonotype has only a few counts. V gene TRBV9 combines with J gene TRBJ1-5; D remains ambiguous. Germline loops: CDR1 SGDLS, CDR2 YYNGEE. This CDR3 comprises 15 residues. V was trimmed by 2 bases and J by 7 bases, leaving 16 bases between them. This CDR3 reads CASSVDGSEGQPQHF. CDR3 nucleotide sequence: TGTGCCAGCAGCGTTGACGGCTCGGAGGGACAGCCCCAGCATTTT.

The chain links TRBV27 to TRBJ2-4; 8 bases align to TRBD2. The length of the CDR3 is 17 residues. The V and J ends lost 4 bases and 6 bases, in that order; junction bases with no gene match: 14. Germline V CDR1 and CDR2: MNHEY, SMNVEV (reference sequence). CDR3 coding DNA: TGTGCCAGCAGTTATGTTAGCGGGAACGTCGGGGGAAACATTCAGTACTTC. Translation gives CASSYVSGNVGGNIQYF.